This T cell receptor beta chain came from a study of OX40 agonist ivuxolimab in advanced cancers. Study-level results: At 0.1 to 3.0 mg/kg, clonal expansion of CD4+ and CD8+ blood T cells had occurred by week 6. On average, a greater number of expanded clones characterised CD8+ T cells relative to CD4+.

This table comes from immunoSEQ multiplex PCR, and its TCRdb copy is limited to in-frame clones, with some not included. The sample consists of approximately 35,000 clones, roughly 80% of them appearing once. Trimming shortened V by 6 bases and J by 0 bases, and 8 bases separated the two germline ends. The germline gives CDR1 MNHEY, CDR2 SVGAGI. This CDR3 is 13 amino acids long. With respect to this clone: The antigen is unknown.

The rearrangement joins TRBV6-5 to TRBJ1-1; no clear D gene. Sequenced here: CD4+ or CD8+ T cells sorted from blood, sampled in a trial of the OX40 agonist ivuxolimab. The origin of this receptor is an adult with an advanced solid tumor such as melanoma, head and neck, liver or kidney cancer. CDR3 region: CASRLGMNTEAFF. In DNA form, the CDR3 reads TGTGCCAGCAGACTGGGCATGAACACTGAAGCTTTCTTT.